One sample yielded the 4 T cell receptor beta chains listed below, sequenced in a study of blood T cell repertoires in COVID-19. The repertoire was sequenced with immunoSEQ multiplex PCR; TCRdb's copy has only in-frame clones and lacks some. This sample has more than 70,000 clones, with 90% to 95% found just once. Input material: peripheral blood. The receptors shown here come from a woman aged 45-65 years in a cohort sampled during active COVID-19.

This clone appeared once. This chain joins TRBV9 and TRBJ2-3; 7 nucleotides match TRBD1. V was clipped by 3 bases and J by 0 bases; unmatched bases: 4. The CDR3 runs 15 residues. Germline CDR1 reads SGDLS; CDR2 reads YYNGEE. In nucleotides, the CDR3 is TGTGCCAGCAGCGCCGGGACAGTCAGCACAGATACGCAGTATTTT. Translated: CASSAGTVSTDTQYF. Variable domain in full (rest from reference TRBV9 and TRBJ2-3): DSGVTQTPKHLITATGQRVTLRCSPRSGDLSVYWYQQSLDQGLQFLIQYYNGEERAKGNILERFSAQQFPDLHSELNLSSLELGDSALYFCASSAGTVSTDTQYFGPGTRLTVL.

The chain recombines TRBV18 with TRBJ1-3; D perhaps matches TRBD1 (6 bases). The V end was cut by 5 bases, the J end by 2 bases, with 10 bases between. The V gene's germline CDR1 is KGHSH and CDR2 LQKENI. This CDR3 comprises 14 residues. CDR3 DNA: TGTGCCAGCTCAGGGCGGACAGCTGGAAACACCATATATTTT. Protein product: CASSGRTAGNTIYF.

This sequence joins TRBV6-5 and TRBJ2-1; the D is unclear. V gave up 6 bases and J gave up 4 bases, with 10 bases separating them. The length of the CDR3 is 13 residues. Germline CDR1 and CDR2: MNHEY and SVGAGI. CDR3 coding DNA: TGTGCCAGCAGAGGAACAGTTTACAATGAGCAGTTCTTC. It encodes CASRGTVYNEQFF.

This sequence joins TRBV12-3 or TRBV12-4 and TRBJ1-2; D is possibly TRBD1 (5 bases). V lost 6 bases to trimming and J lost 3 bases, with 8 bases between them. The CDR3 consists of 12 residues. The CDR3 sequence: CASSGGDYGYTF. The CDR3 nucleotides are TGTGCCAGCAGCGGGGGTGACTATGGCTACACCTTC.